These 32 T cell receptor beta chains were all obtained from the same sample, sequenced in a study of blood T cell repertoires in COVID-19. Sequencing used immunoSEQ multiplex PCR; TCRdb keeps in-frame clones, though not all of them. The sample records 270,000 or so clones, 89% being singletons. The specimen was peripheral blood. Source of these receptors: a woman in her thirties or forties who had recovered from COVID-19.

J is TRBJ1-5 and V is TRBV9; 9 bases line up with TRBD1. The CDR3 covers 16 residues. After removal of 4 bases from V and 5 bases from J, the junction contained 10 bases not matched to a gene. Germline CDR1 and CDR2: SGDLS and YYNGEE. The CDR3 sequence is CASSLGTGPEDQPQHF. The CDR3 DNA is TGTGCCAGCAGCTTAGGGACAGGGCCGGAGGATCAGCCCCAGCATTTT.

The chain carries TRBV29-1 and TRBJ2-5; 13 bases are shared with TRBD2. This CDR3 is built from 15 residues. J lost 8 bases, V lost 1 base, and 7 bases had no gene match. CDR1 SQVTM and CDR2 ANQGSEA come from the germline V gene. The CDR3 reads CSVEASGLAGLTQYF. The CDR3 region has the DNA TGCAGCGTTGAAGCCTCGGGACTAGCGGGACTAACCCAGTACTTC.

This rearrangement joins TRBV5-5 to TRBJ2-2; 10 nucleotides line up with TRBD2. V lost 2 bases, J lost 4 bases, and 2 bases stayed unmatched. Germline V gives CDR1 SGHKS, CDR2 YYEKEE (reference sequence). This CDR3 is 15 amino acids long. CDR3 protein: CASSFTSGITGELFF. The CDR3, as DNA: TGTGCCAGCAGCTTCACTAGCGGGATCACCGGGGAGCTGTTTTTT.

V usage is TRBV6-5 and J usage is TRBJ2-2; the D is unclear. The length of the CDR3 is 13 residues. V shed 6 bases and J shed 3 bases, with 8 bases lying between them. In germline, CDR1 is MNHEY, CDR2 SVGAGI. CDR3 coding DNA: TGTGCCAGCAGCTGGCAATACACCGGGGAGCTGTTTTTT. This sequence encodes CASSWQYTGELFF.

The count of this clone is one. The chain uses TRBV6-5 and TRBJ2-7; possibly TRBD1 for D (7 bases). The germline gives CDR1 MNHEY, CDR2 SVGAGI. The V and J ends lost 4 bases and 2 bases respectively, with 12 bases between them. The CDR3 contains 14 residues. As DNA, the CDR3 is TGTGCCAGCAGTTTGGGGGGACAGACCTACGAGCAGTACTTC. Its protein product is CASSLGGQTYEQYF.

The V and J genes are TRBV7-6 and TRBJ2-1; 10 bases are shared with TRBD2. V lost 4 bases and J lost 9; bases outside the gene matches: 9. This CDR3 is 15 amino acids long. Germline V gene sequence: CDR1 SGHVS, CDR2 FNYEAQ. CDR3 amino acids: CASSSRAGGPIEQFF. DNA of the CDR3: TGTGCCAGCAGCTCCCGAGCGGGAGGGCCAATTGAGCAGTTCTTC. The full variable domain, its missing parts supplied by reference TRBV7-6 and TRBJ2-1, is GAGVSQSPRYKVTKRGQDVALRCDPISGHVSLYWYRQALGQGPEFLTYFNYEAQQDKSGLPNDRFSAERPEGSISTLTIQRTEQRDSAMYRCASSSRAGGPIEQFFGPGTRLTVL.

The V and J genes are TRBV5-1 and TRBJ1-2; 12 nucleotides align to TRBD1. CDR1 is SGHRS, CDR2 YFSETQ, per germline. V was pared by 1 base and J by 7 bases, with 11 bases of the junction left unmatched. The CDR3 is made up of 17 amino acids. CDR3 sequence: CASSLILEGQGAFGYTF. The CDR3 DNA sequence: TGCGCCAGCAGCTTGATCCTTGAGGGACAGGGGGCGTTTGGCTACACCTTC. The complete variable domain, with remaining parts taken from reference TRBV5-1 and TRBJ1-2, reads KAGVTQTPRYLIKTRGQQVTLSCSPISGHRSVSWYQQTPGQGLQFLFEYFSETQRNKGNFPGRFSGRQFSNSRSEMNVSTLELGDSALYLCASSLILEGQGAFGYTFGSGTRLTVV.

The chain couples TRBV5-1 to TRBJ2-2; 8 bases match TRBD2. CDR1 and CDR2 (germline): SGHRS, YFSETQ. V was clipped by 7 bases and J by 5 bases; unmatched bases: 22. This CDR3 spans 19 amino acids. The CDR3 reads CASPPAGTRLSVLTGELFF. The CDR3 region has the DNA TGCGCCAGCCCCCCGGCCGGGACTAGATTATCGGTATTAACCGGGGAGCTGTTTTTT.

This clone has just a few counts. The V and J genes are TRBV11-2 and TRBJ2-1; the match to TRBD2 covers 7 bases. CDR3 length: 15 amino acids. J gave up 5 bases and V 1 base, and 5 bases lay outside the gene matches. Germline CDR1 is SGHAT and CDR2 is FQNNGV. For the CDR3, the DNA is TGTGCCAGCAGCTTAGGGACTAGAATCAACAATGAGCAGTTCTTC. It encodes CASSLGTRINNEQFF.

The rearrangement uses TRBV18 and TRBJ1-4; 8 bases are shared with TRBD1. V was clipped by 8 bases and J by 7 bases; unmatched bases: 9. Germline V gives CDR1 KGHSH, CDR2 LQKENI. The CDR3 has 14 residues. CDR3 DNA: TGTGCCAGCAGACAGGGGTCGGATGTTGAAAAACTGTTTTTT. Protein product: CASRQGSDVEKLFF.

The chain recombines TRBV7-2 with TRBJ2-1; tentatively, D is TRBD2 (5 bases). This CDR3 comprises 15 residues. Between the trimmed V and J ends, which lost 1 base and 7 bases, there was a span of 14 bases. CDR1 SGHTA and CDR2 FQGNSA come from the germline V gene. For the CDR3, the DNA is TGTGCCAGCAGCTTAGGGGAGTTCGGGTTTAATGAGCAGTTCTTC. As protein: CASSLGEFGFNEQFF.

CDR3 sequence: CASSLDSLRGPLAKNIQYF. CDR3 coding DNA: TGTGCCAGCAGCTTAGATAGTCTCAGGGGTCCATTAGCCAAAAACATTCAGTACTTC. The chain carries TRBV11-2 and TRBJ2-4; D may be TRBD1 (6 bases). CDR1 and CDR2 from the germline V gene are SGHAT and FQNNGV. Trimming left V 0 bases short and J 0 bases short, with 18 bases between. CDR3 size: 19 residues.

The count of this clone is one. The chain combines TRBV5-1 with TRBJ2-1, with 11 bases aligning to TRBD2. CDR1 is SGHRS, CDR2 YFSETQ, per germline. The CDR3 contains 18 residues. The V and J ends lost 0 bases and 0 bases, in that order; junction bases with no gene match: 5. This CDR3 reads CASSLGLAGPSSYNEQFF. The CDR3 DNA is TGCGCCAGCAGCTTGGGACTAGCGGGACCCAGCTCCTACAATGAGCAGTTCTTC.

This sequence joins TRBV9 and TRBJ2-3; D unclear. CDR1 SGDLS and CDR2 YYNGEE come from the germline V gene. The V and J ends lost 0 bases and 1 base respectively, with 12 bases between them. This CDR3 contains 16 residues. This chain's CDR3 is CASSVVGEPGTDTQYF. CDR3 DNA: TGTGCCAGCAGCGTAGTAGGAGAGCCTGGCACAGATACGCAGTATTTT.

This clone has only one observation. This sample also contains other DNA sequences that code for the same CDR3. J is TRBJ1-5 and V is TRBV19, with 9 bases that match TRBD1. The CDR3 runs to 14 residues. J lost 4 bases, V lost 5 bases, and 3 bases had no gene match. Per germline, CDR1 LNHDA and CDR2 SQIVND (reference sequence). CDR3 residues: CASSPTGGNQPQHF. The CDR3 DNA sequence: TGTGCCAGTAGTCCGACAGGGGGTAATCAGCCCCAGCATTTT.

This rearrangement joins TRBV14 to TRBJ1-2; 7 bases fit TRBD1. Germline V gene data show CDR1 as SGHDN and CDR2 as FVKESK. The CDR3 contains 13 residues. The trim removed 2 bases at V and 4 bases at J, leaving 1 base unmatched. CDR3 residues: CASSQQGGYGYTF. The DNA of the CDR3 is TGTGCCAGCAGCCAACAGGGGGGCTATGGCTACACCTTC. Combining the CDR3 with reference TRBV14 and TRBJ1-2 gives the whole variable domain EAGVTQFPSHSVIEKGQTVTLRCDPISGHDNLYWYRRVMGKEIKFLLHFVKESKQDESGMPNNRFLAERTGGTYSTLKVQPAELEDSGVYFCASSQQGGYGYTFGSGTRLTVV.

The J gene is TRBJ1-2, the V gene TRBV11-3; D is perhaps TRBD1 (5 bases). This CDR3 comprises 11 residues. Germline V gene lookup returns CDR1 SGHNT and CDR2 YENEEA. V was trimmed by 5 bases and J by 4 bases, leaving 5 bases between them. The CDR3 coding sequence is TGTGCCAGCAGCGACAGCTATGGCTACACCTTC. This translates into CASSDSYGYTF.

The CDR3: CASSYPPQGATEAFF. CDR3 nucleotides: TGTGCCAGCAGTTACCCCCCACAGGGAGCCACTGAAGCTTTCTTT. The chain has TRBV6-6 and TRBJ1-1; maybe TRBD1 (6 bases). The CDR3 is 15 amino acids. Trimming pared 2 bases from V and 4 bases from J, leaving 14 bases between. CDR1 MNHNY and CDR2 SVGAGI come from the germline V gene (reference sequence).

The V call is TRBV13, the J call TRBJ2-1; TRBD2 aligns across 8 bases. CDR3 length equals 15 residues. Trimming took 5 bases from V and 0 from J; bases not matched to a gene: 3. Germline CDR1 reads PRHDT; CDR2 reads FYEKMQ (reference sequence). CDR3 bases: TGTGCCAGCAGCCCGGGAGGGTTCTCCTACAATGAGCAGTTCTTC. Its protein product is CASSPGGFSYNEQFF.

This CDR3 is CASSLDPGQTNTEAFF. The CDR3 region has the DNA TGTGCCAGCAGCTTGGATCCGGGACAGACTAACACTGAAGCTTTCTTT. V and J are TRBV5-4 and TRBJ1-1; 7 bases align to TRBD1. This CDR3 has 16 residues. CDR1 and CDR2 (germline): SGHNT, YYREEE (reference sequence). Trimming at V came to 0 bases and at J to 2 bases, leaving 7 bases not matched to a gene.

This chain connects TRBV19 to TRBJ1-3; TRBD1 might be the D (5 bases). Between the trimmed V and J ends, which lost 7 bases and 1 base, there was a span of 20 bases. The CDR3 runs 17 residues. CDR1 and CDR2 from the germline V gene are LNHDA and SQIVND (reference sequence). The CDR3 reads CASTSAGGTVSGNTIYF. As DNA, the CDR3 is TGTGCCAGTACTTCAGCGGGGGGAACTGTTTCTGGAAACACCATATATTTT.

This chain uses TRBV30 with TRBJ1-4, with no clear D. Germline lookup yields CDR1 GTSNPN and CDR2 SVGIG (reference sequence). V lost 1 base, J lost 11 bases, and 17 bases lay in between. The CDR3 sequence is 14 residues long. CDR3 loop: CAWSAVGAVEKLFF. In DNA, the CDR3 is TGTGCCTGGAGTGCTGTCGGTGCCGTCGAGAAACTGTTTTTT.

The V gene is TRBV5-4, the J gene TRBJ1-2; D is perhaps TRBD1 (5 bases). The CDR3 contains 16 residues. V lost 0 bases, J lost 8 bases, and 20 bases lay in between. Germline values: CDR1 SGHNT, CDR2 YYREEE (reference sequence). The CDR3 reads CASSLGGGAGPAGYTF. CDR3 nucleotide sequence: TGTGCCAGCAGCTTGGGGGGTGGGGCAGGGCCTGCGGGCTACACCTTC.

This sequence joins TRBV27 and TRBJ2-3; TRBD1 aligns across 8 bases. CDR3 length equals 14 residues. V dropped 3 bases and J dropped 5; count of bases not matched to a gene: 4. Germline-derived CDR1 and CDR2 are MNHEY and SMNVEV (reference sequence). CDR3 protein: CASSFQGARDTQYF. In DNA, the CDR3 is TGTGCCAGCAGTTTTCAGGGGGCCAGAGATACGCAGTATTTT.

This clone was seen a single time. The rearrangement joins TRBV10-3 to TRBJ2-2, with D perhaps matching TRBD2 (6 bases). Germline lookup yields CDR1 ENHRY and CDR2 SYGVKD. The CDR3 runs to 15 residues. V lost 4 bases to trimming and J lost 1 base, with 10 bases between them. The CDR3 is CAISVGEVNTGELFF. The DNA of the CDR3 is TGTGCCATCAGTGTGGGGGAGGTGAACACCGGGGAGCTGTTTTTT.

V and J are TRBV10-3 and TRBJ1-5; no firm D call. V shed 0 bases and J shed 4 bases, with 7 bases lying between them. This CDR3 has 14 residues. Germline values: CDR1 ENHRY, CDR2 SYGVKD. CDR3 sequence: CAISESTGNQPQHF. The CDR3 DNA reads TGTGCCATCAGTGAGTCGACGGGTAATCAGCCCCAGCATTTT.

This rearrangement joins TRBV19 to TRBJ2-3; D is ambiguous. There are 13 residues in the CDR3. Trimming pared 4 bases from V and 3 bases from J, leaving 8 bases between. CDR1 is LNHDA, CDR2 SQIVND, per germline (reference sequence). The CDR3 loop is CASSNQFTDTQYF. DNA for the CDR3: TGTGCCAGTAGTAATCAGTTTACAGATACGCAGTATTTT.

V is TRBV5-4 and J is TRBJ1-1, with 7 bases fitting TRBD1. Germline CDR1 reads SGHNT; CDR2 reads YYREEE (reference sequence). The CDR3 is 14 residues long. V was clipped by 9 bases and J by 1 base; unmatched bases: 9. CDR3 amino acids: CANPTGPGNTEAFF. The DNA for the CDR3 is TGTGCCAACCCGACAGGGCCTGGGAACACTGAAGCTTTCTTT.

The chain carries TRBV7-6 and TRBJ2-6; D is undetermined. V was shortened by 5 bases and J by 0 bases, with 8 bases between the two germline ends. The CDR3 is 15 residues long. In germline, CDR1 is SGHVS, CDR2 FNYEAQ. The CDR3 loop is CASSADISGANVLTF. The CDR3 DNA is TGTGCCAGCAGCGCAGACATCTCTGGGGCCAACGTCCTGACTTTC.

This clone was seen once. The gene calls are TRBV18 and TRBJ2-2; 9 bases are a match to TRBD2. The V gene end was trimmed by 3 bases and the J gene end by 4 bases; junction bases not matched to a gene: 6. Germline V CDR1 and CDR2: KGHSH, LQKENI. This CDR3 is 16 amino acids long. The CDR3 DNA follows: TGTGCCAGCTCACCCCTAGCGGGGAAATCCACCGGGGAGCTGTTTTTT. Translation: CASSPLAGKSTGELFF.

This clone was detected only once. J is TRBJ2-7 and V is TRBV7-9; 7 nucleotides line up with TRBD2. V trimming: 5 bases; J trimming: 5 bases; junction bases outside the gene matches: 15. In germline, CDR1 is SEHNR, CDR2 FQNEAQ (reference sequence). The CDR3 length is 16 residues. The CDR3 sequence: CASSGSGPGRINEQYF. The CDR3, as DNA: TGTGCCAGCAGCGGATCGGGCCCCGGGAGGATAAACGAGCAGTACTTC.

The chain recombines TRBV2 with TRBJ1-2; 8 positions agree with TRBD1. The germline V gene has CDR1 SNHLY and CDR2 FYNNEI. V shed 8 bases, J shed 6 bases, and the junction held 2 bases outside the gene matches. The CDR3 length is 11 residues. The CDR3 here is CASLTGDGYTF. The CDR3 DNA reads TGTGCCAGCTTGACAGGGGATGGCTACACCTTC.